The clone carrying this T cell receptor beta chain was detected only once. J was trimmed by 9 bases and V by 8 bases; bases with no gene match: 13. The germline CDR1 and CDR2 sequences are LGHNA and YSLEER. The CDR3 spans 14 residues. Clones were read by immunoSEQ multiplex PCR, and TCRdb kept only the in-frame ones, dropping some. The table lists under 95,000 clones, roughly 82% of them singletons. These data belong to a study of OX40 agonist ivuxolimab in advanced cancers. Across the study: People who had prior anti-PD-1, anti-PD-L1 or anti-CTLA-4 therapy could take part, and under 50% had some.

Sequences were derived from CD4+ or CD8+ T cells sorted from blood, sampled in a trial of the OX40 agonist ivuxolimab. The source of this sequence is an adult with an advanced solid tumor such as melanoma, head and neck, liver or kidney cancer. The chain recombines TRBV4-3 with TRBJ1-5; TRBD1 agrees at 7 bases. The CDR3 DNA reads as TGCGCCAGCGGGACCGGGACAGCTGGAATGCCCCAGCATTTT. Translated: CASGTGTAGMPQHF.